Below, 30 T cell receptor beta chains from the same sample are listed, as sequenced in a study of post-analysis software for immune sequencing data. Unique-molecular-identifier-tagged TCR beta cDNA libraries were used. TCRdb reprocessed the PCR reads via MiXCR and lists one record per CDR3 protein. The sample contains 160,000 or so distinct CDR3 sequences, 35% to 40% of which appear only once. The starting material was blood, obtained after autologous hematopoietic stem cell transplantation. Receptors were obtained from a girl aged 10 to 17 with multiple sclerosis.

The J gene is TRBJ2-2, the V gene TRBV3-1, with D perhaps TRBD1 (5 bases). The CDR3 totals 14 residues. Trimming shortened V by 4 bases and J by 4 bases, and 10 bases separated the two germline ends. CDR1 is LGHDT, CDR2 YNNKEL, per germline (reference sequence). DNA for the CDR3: TGTGCCAGCAGCCGAGACAGTTTCACCGGGGAGCTGTTTTTT. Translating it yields CASSRDSFTGELFF.

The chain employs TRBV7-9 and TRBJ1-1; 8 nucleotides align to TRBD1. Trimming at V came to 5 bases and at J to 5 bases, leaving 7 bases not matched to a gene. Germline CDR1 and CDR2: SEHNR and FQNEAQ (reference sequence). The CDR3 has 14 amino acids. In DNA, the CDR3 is TGTGCCAGCAGCCCAGGGACAGGTCCTACTGAAGCTTTCTTT. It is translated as CASSPGTGPTEAFF.

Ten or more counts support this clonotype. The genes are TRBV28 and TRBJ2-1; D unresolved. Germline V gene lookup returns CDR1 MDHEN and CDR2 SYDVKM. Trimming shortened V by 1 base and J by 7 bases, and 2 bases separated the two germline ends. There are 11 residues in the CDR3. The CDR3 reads CASSLYNEQFF. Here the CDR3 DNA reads TGTGCCAGCAGTTTATATAATGAGCAGTTCTTC.

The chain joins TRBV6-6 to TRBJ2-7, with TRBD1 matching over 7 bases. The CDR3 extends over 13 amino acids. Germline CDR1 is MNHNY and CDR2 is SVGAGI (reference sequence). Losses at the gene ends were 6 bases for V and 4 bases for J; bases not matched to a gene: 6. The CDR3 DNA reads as TGTGCCAGCAGAACAGGGGCGGAATACGAGCAGTACTTC. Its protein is CASRTGAEYEQYF.

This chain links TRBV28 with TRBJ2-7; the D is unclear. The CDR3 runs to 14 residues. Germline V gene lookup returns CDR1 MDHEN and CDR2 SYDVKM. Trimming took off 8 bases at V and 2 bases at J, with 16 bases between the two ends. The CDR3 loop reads CASQAAGNTYEQYF. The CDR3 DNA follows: TGTGCCAGCCAGGCGGCAGGCAACACCTACGAGCAGTACTTC.

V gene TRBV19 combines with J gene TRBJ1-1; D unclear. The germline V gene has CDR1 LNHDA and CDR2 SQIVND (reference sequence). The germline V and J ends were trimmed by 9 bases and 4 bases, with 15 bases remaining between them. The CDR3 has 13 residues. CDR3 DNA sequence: TGTGCCAGCCGGAGGTCGGAAGCCACTGAAGCTTTCTTT. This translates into CASRRSEATEAFF. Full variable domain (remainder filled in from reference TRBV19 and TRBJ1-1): DGGITQSPKYLFRKEGQNVTLSCEQNLNHDAMYWYRQDPGQGLRLIYYSQIVNDFQKGDIAEGYSVSREKKESFPLTVTSAQKNPTAFYLCASRRSEATEAFFGQGTRLTVV.

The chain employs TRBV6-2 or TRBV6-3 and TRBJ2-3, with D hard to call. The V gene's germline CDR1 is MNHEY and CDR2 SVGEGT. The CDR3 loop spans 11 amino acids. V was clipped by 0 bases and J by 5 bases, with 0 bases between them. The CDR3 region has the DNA TGTGCCAGCAGTTACTCAGATACGCAGTATTTT. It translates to CASSYSDTQYF.

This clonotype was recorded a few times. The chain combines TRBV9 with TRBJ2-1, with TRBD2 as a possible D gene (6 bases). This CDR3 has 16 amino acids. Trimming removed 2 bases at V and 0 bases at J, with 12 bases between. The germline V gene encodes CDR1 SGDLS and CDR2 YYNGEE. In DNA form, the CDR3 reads TGTGCCAGCAGCGTGGGACTTAAGAGCTCCTACAATGAGCAGTTCTTC. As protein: CASSVGLKSSYNEQFF.

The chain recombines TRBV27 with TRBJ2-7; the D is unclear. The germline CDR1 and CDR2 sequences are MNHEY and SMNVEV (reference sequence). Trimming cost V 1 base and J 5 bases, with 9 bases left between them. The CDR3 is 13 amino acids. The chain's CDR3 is CASSLYSHDEQYF. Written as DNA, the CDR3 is TGTGCCAGCAGTTTATACAGCCATGACGAGCAGTACTTC.

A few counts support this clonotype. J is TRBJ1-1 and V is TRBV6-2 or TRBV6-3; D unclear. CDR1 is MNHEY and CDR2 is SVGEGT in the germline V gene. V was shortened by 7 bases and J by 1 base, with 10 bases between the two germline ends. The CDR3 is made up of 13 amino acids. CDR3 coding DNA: TGTGCCAGCACTCTGGGCAGGAACACTGAAGCTTTCTTT. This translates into CASTLGRNTEAFF.

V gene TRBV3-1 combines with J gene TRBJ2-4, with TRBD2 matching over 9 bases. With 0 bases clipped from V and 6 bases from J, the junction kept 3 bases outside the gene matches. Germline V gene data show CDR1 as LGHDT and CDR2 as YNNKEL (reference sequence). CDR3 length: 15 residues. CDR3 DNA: TGTGCCAGCAGCCAAGATTTTAGCGGGGGAAACATTCAGTACTTC. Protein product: CASSQDFSGGNIQYF.

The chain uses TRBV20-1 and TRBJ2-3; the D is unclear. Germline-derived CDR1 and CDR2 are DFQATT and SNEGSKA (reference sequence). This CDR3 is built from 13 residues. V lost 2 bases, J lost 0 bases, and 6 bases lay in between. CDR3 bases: TGCAGTGCTAGACCAACTAGCACAGATACGCAGTATTTT. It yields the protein CSARPTSTDTQYF.

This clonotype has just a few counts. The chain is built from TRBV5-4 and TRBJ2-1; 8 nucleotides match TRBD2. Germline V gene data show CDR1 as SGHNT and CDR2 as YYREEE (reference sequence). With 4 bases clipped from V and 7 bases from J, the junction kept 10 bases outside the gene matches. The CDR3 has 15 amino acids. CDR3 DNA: TGTGCCAGCAGCATCGAAGCGGGAGTAAGGAATGAGCAGTTCTTC. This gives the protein CASSIEAGVRNEQFF.

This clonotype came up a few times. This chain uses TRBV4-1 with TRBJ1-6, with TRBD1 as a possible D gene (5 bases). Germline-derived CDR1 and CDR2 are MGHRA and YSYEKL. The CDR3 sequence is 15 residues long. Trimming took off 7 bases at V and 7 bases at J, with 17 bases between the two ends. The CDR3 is CASKWALGGNSPLHF. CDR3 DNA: TGCGCCAGCAAATGGGCACTCGGGGGAAATTCACCCCTCCACTTT.

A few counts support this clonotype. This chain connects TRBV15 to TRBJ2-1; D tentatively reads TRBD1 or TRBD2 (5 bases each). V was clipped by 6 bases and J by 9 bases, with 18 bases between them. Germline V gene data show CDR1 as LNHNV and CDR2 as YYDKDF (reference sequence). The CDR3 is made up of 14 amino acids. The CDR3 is CATRVGPPTGEQFF. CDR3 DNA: TGTGCCACCAGAGTGGGACCTCCGACGGGTGAGCAGTTCTTC.

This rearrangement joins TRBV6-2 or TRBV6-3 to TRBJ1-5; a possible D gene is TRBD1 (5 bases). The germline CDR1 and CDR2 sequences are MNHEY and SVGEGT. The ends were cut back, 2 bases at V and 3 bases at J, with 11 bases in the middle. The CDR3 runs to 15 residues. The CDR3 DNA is TGTGCCAGCAGTTACGGAGCAGGGTACAATCAGCCCCAGCATTTT. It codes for CASSYGAGYNQPQHF.

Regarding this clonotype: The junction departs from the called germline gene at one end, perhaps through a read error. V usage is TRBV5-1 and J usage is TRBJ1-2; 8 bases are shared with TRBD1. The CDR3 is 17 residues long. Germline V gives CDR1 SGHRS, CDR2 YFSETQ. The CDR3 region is CASSLDTGGLTNYGHTF. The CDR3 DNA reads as TGCGCCAGCAGCTTGGATACAGGGGGGTTAACGAACTATGGCCACACCTTC.

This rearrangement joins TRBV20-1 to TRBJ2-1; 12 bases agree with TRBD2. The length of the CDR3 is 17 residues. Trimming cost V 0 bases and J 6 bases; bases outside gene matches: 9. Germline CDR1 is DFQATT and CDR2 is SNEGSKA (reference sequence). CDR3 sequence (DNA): TGCAGTGCTAGAGATCCGACTAGCGGGAGAGTAGGCAATGAGCAGTTCTTC. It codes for CSARDPTSGRVGNEQFF.

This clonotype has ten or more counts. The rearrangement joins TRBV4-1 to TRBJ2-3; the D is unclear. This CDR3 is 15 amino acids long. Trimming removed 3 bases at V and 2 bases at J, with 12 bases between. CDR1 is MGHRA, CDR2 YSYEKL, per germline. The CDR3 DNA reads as TGCGCCAGCAGCCATCTCGGCCTTGCCACAGATACGCAGTATTTT. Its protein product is CASSHLGLATDTQYF.

This CDR3 is CASRGLYNEQFF. DNA of the CDR3: TGTGCCAGCAGGGGACTGTACAATGAGCAGTTCTTC. This rearrangement joins TRBV2 to TRBJ2-1, with D tentatively TRBD2 (6 bases). V was clipped by 6 bases and J by 4 bases, with 7 bases between them. This CDR3 is built from 12 residues. Looked up from germline, CDR1 is SNHLY and CDR2 is FYNNEI.

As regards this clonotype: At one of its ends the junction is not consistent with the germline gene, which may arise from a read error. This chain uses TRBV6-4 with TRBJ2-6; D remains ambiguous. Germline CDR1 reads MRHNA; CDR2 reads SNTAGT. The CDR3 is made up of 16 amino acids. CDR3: CAGSDSLRTGANVLTF. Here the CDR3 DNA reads TGTGCCGGCAGTGACTCGCTACGGACTGGGGCCAACGTCCTGACTTTC.

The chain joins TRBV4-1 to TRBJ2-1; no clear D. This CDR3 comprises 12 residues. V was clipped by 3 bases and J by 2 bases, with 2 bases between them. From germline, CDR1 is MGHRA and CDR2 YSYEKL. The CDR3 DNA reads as TGCGCCAGCAGCCATGCCTACAATGAGCAGTTCTTC. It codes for CASSHAYNEQFF.

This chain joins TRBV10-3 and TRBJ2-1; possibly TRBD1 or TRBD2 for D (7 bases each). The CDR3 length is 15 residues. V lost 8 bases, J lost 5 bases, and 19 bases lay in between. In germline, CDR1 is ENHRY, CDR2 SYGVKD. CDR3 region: CAIGGGTVADNEQFF. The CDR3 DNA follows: TGTGCCATCGGGGGAGGGACAGTGGCTGACAATGAGCAGTTCTTC.

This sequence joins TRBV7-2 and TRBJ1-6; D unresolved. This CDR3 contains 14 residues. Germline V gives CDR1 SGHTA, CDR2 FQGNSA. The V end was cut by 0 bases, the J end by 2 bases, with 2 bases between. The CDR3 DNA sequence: TGTGCCAGCAGCTTAGCCCCCTATAATTCACCCCTCCACTTT. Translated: CASSLAPYNSPLHF. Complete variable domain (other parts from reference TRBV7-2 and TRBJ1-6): GAGVSQSPSNKVTEKGKDVELRCDPISGHTALYWYRQSLGQGLEFLIYFQGNSAPDKSGLPSDRFSAERTGGSVSTLTIQRTQQEDSAVYLCASSLAPYNSPLHFGNGTRLTVT.

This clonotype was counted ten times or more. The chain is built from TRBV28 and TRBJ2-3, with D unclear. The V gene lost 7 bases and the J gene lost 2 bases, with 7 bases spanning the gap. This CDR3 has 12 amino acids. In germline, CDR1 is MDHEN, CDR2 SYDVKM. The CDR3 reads CASNEATDTQYF. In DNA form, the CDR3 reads TGTGCCAGCAATGAGGCCACAGATACGCAGTATTTT.

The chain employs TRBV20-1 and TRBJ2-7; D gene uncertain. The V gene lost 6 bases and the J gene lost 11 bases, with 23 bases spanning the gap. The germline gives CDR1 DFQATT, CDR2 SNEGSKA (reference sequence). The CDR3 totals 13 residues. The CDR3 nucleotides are TGCAGTGCCTTGCCGGACGGAACACCACGCGAGTACTTC. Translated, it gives CSALPDGTPREYF.

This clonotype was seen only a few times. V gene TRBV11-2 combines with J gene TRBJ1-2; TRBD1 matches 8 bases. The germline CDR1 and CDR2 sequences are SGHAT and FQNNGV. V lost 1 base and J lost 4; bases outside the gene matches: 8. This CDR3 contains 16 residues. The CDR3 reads CASSLGTGSSSYGYTF. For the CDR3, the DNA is TGTGCCAGCAGCTTAGGGACAGGGAGTTCAAGCTATGGCTACACCTTC.

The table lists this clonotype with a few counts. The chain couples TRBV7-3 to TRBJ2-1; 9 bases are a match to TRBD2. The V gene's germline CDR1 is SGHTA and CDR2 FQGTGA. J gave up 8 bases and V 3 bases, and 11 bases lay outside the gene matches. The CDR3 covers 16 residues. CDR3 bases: TGTGCCAGCAGCTTCGGTAAAGCGGGAGGTAAGGATGAGCAGTTCTTC. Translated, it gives CASSFGKAGGKDEQFF.

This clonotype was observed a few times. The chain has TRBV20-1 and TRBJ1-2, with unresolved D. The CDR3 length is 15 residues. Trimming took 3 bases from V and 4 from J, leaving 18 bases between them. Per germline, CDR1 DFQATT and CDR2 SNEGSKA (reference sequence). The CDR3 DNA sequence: TGCAGTGCTAGGGCACCAAGGACCCTTCTCTATGGCTACACCTTC. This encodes CSARAPRTLLYGYTF.

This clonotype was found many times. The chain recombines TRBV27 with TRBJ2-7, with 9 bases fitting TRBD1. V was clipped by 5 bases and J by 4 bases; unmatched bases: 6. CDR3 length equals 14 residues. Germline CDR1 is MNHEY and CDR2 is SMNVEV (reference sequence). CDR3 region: CASSPGTGIYEQYF. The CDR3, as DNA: TGTGCCAGCAGTCCAGGGACAGGGATTTACGAGCAGTACTTC.